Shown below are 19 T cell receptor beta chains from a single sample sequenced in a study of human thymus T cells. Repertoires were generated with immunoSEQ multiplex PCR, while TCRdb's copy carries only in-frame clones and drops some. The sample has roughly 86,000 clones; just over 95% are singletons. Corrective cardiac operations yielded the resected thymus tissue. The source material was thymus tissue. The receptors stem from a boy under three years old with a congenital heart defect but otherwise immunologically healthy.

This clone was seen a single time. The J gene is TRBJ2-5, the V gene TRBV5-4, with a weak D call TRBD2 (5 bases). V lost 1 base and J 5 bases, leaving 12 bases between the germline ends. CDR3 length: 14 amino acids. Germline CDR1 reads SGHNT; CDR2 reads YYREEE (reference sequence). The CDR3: CASSLRGMQETQYF. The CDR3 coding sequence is TGTGCCAGCAGCTTGAGAGGGATGCAGGAGACCCAGTACTTC.

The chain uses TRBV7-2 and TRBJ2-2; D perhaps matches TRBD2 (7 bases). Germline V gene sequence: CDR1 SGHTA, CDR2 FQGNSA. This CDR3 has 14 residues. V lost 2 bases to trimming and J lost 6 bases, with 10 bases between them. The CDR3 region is CASSLRGGSGELFF. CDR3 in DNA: TGTGCCAGCAGCTTAAGGGGGGGCTCCGGGGAGCTGTTTTTT.

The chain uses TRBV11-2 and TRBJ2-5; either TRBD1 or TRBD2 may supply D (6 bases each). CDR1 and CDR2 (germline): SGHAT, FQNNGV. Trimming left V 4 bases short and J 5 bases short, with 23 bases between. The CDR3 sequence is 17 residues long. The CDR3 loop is CASSSLMGGHEEETQYF. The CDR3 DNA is TGTGCCAGCAGCTCGCTGATGGGGGGCCACGAAGAGGAGACCCAGTACTTC.

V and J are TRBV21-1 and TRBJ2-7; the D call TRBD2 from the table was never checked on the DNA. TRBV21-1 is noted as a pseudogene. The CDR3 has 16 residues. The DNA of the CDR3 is TGTGCCAGCAGCTCGTCGACTAGCGGACTCCTTTACGAGCAGTACTTC. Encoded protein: CASSSSTSGLLYEQYF.

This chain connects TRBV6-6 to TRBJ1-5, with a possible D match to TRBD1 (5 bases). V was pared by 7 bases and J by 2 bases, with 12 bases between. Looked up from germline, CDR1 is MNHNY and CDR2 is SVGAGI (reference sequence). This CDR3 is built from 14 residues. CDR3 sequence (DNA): TGTGCCAGCAACCATCGGGGGGGCAATCAGCCCCAGCATTTT. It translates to CASNHRGGNQPQHF.

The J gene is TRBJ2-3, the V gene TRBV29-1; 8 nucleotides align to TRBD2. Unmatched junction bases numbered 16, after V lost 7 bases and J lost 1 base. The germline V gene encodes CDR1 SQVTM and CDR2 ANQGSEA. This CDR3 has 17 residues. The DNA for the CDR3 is TGCAGCGCTAGCCTAACTAAGCGGGGGAGGCGCACAGATACGCAGTATTTT. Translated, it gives CSASLTKRGRRTDTQYF.

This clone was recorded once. The CDR3 sequence: CATSRDYPGLAGTDTQYF. DNA for the CDR3: TGTGCCACCAGCAGAGATTACCCCGGACTAGCGGGCACAGATACGCAGTATTTT. V is TRBV15 and J is TRBJ2-3, with TRBD2 matching over 10 bases. Germline values: CDR1 LNHNV, CDR2 YYDKDF (reference sequence). CDR3 length: 18 residues. The junction had 7 bases not matched to a gene; V was cut back by 0 bases and J by 1 base.

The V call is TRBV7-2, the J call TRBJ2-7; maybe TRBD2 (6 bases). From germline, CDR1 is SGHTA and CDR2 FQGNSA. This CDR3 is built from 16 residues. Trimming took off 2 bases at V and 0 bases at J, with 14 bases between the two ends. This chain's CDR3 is CASSLSGRESSYEQYF. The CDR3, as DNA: TGTGCCAGCAGCTTATCGGGGCGGGAATCCTCCTACGAGCAGTACTTC.

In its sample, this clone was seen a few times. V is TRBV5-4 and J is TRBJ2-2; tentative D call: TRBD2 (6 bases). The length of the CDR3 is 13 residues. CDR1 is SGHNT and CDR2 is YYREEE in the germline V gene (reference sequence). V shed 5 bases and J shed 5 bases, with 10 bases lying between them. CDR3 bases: TGTGCCAGCAGTGCCGGGACTACCGGGGAGCTGTTTTTT. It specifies CASSAGTTGELFF.

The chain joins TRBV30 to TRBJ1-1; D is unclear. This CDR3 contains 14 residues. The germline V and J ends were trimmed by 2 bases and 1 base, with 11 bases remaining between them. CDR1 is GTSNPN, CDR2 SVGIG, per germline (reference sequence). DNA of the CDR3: TGTGCCTGGAGTAATTTTGATGGGAACACTGAAGCTTTCTTT. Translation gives CAWSNFDGNTEAFF.

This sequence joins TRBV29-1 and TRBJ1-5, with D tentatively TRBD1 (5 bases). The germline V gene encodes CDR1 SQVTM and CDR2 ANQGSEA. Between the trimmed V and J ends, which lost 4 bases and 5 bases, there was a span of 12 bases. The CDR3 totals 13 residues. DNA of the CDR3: TGCAGCGTTGGAAGGGGTAGAGATCAGCCCCAGCATTTT. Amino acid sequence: CSVGRGRDQPQHF.

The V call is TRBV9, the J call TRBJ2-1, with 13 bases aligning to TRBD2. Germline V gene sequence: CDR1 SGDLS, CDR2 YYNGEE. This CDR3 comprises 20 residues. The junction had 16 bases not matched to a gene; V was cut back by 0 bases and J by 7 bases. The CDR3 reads CASSVAPRTSGGALGNEQFF. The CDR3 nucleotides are TGTGCCAGCAGCGTAGCCCCCCGTACTAGCGGGGGGGCCTTGGGGAATGAGCAGTTCTTC.

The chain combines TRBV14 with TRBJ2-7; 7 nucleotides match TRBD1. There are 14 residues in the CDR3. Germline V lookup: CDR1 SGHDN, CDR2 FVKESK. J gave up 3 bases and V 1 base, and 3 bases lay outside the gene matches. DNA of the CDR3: TGTGCCAGCAGCCAAGGCCGGGACAGCTACGAGCAGTACTTC. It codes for CASSQGRDSYEQYF.

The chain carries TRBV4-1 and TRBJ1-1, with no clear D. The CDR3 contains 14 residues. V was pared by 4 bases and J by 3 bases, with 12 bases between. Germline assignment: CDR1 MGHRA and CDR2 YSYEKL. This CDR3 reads CASSLRVFYTEAFF. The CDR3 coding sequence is TGCGCCAGCAGCCTAAGGGTTTTTTACACTGAAGCTTTCTTT.

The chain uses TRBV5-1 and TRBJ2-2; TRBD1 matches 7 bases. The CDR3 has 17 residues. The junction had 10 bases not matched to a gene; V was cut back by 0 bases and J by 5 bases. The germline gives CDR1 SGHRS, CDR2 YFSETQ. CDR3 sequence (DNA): TGCGCCAGCAGCTTGGCCGGTCGAGACAGGGCAACCGGGGAGCTGTTTTTT. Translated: CASSLAGRDRATGELFF.

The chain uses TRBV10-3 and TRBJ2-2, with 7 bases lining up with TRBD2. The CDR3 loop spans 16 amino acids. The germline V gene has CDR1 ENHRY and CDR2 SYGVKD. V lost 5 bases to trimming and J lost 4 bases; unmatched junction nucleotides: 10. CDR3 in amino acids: CAISSFAGARTGELFF. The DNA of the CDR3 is TGTGCCATCAGTAGCTTTGCGGGAGCCCGCACCGGGGAGCTGTTTTTT.

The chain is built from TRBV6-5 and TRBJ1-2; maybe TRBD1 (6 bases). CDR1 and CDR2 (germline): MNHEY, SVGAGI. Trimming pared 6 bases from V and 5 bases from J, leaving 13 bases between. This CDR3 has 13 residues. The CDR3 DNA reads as TGTGCCAGCAGCCCGGTCGGGACATATGGCTACACCTTC. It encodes CASSPVGTYGYTF.

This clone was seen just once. CDR3 coding DNA: TGTGCCAGCAGCTCGGGAGGTCACCCCTACGAGCAGTACTTC. Its translation is CASSSGGHPYEQYF. The chain is built from TRBV12-1 and TRBJ2-7; the table's TRBD2 call for D was not verified on the DNA. TRBV12-1 is a recognized pseudogene. CDR3 length: 14 amino acids.

Here the CDR3 reads CASSLAGLAGECNEQFF. The CDR3 DNA is TGTGCCAGCAGCTTAGCTGGCCTAGCGGGAGAGTGCAATGAGCAGTTCTTC. V usage is TRBV7-2 and J usage is TRBJ2-1; the match to TRBD2 covers 10 bases. Germline V gives CDR1 SGHTA, CDR2 FQGNSA. CDR3 length equals 17 residues. The V segment lost 0 bases and the J segment 6 bases; nucleotides outside the gene matches: 8.